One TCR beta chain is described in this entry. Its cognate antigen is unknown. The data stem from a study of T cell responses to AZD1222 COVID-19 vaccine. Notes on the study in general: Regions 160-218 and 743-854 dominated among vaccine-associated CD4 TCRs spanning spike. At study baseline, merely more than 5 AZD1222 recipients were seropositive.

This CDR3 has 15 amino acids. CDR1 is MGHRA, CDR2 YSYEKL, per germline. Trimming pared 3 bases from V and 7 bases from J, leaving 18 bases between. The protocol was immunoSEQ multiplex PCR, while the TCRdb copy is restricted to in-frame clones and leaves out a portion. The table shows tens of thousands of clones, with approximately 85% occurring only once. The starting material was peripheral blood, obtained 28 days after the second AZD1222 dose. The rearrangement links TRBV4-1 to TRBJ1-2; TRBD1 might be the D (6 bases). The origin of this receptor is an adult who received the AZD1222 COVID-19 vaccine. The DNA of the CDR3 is TGCGCCAGCAGCCAGGAACCTGGGACAAGGTTTGGCTACACCTTC. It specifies CASSQEPGTRFGYTF.